This TCR beta chain was recovered during a study of T-cell memory formation after mild COVID-19. About the study: TCR clusters mostly belonged to single donors.

V was clipped by 7 bases and J by 1 base, with 10 bases between them. The length of the CDR3 is 13 residues. Germline lookup yields CDR1 PRHDT and CDR2 FYEKMQ (reference sequence). From 5'RACE with constant-segment primers came TCR alpha and TCR beta cDNA libraries that carried sample barcodes and UMIs. TCRdb reprocessed the 5' RACE reads with MiXCR, giving one entry per CDR3 protein. The sample lists some 450,000 distinct CDR3 sequences, roughly 20% occurring once. On this clonotype itself: Its antigen is not identified.

Findings and caveats of the study: Later expanders leaned toward CD4+, whereas clones contracting from day 15 to 85 were balanced CD4/CD8.

The source of this sequence is an adult woman who had mild COVID-19 (a few samples of this study predate the infection). Cell type and time point are not known. The sample comprised PBMCs or a T cell subset sorted from them (not recorded which). This chain links TRBV13 with TRBJ2-5; D is perhaps TRBD2 (6 bases). The CDR3 region is CASNVGGQETQYF. The CDR3 coding sequence is TGTGCCAGCAACGTGGGGGGCCAAGAGACCCAGTACTTC.